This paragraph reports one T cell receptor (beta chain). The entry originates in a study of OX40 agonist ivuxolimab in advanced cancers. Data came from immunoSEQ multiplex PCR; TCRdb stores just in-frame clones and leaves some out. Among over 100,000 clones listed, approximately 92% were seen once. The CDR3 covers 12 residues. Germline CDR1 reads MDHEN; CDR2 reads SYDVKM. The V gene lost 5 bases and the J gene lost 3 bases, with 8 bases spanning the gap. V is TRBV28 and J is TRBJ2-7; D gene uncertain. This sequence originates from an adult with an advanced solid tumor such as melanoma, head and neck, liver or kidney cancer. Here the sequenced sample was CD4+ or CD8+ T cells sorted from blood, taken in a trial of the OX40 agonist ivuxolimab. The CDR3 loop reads CASSNKGYEQYF. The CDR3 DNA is TGTGCCAGCAGTAACAAGGGCTACGAGCAGTACTTC.